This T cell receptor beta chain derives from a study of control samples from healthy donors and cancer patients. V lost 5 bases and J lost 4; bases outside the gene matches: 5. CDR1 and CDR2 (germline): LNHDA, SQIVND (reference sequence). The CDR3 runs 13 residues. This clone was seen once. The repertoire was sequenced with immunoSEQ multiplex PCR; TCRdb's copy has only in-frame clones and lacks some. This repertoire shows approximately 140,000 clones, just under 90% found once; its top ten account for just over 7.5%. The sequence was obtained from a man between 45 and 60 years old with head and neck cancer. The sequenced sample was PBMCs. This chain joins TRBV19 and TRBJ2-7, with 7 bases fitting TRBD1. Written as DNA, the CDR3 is TGTGCCAGTAGTCCAAGGGGGCTGTACGAGCAGTACTTC. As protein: CASSPRGLYEQYF.